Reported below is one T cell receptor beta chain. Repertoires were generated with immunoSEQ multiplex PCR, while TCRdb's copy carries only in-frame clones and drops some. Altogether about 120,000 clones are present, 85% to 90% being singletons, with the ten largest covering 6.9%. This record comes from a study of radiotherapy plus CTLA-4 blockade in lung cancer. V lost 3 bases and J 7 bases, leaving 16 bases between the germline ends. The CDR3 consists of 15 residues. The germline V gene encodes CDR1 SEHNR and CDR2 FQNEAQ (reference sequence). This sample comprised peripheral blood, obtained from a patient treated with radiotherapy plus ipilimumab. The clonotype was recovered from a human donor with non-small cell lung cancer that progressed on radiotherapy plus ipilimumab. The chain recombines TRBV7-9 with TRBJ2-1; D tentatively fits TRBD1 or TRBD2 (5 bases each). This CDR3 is CASSFGAAQANEQFF. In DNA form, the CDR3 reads TGTGCCAGCAGCTTCGGGGCGGCTCAGGCGAATGAGCAGTTCTTC. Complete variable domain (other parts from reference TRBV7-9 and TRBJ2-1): DTGVSQNPRHKITKRGQNVTFRCDPISEHNRLYWYRQTLGQGPEFLTYFQNEAQLEKSRLLSDRFSAERPKGSFSTLEIQRTEQGDSAMYLCASSFGAAQANEQFFGPGTRLTVL.